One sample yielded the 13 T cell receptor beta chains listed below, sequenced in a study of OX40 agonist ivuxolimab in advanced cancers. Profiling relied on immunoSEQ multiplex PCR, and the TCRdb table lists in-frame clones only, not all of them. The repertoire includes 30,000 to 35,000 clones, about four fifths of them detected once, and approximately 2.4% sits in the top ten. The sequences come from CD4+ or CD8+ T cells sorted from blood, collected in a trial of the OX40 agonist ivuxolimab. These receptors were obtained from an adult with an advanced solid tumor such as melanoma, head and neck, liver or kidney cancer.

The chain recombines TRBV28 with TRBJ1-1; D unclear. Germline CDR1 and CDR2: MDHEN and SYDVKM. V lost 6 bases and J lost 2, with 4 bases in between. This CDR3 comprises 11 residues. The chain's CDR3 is CASRLNTEAFF. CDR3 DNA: TGTGCCAGCAGGTTAAACACTGAAGCTTTCTTT.

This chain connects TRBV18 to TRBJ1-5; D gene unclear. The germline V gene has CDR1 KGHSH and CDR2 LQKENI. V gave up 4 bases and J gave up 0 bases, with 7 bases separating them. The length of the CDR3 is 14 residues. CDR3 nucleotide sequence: TGTGCCAGCTCACGACGGGATAGCAATCAGCCCCAGCATTTT. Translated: CASSRRDSNQPQHF.

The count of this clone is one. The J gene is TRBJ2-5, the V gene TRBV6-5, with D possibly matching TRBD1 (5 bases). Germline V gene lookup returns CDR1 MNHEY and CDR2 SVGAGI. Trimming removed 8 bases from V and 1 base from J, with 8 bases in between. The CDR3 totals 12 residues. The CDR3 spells CASQGAQETQYF. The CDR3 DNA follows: TGTGCCAGCCAAGGGGCCCAAGAGACCCAGTACTTC.

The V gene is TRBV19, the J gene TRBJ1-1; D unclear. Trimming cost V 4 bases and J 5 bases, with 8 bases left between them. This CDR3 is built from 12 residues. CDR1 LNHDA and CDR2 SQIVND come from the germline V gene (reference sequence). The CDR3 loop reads CASSSRRTEAFF. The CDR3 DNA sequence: TGTGCCAGTAGTAGCAGGAGGACTGAAGCTTTCTTT. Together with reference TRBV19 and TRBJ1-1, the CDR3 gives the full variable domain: DGGITQSPKYLFRKEGQNVTLSCEQNLNHDAMYWYRQDPGQGLRLIYYSQIVNDFQKGDIAEGYSVSREKKESFPLTVTSAQKNPTAFYLCASSSRRTEAFFGQGTRLTVV.

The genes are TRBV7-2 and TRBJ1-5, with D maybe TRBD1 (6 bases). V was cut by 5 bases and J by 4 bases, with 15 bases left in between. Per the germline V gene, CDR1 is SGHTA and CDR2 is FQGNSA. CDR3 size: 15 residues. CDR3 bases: TGTGCCAGCAGCGCACTAGGGACAAGAAATCAGCCCCAGCATTTT. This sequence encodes CASSALGTRNQPQHF.

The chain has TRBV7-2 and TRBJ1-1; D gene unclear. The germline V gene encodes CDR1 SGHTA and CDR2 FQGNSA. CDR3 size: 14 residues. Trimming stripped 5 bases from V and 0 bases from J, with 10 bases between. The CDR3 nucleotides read TGTGCCAGCAGCCGGCTTTCAGTGAACACTGAAGCTTTCTTT. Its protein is CASSRLSVNTEAFF.

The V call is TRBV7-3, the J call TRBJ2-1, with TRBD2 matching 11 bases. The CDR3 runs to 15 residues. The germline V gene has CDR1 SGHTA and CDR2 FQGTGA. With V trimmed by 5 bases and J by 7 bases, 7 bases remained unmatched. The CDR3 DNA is TGTGCCAGCAGCGCCCTAGCGGGGGGTGGGAATGAGCAGTTCTTC. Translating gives CASSALAGGGNEQFF. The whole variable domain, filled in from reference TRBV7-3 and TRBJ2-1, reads GAGVSQTPSNKVTEKGKYVELRCDPISGHTALYWYRQSLGQGPEFLIYFQGTGAADDSGLPNDRFFAVRPEGSVSTLKIQRTERGDSAVYLCASSALAGGGNEQFFGPGTRLTVL.

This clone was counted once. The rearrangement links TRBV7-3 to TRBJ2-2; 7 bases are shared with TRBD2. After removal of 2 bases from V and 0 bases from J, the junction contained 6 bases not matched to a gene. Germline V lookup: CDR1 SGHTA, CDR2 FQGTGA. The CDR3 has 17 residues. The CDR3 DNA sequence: TGTGCCAGCAGCTTAGGCGGGGGTACTCCGAACACCGGGGAGCTGTTTTTT. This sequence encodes CASSLGGGTPNTGELFF.

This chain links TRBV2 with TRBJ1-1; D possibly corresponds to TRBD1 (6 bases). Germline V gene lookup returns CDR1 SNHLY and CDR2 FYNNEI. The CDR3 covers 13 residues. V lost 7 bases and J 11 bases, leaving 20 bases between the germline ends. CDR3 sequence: CASKAGVTGRAFF. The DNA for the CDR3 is TGTGCCAGCAAAGCGGGGGTCACAGGGAGGGCTTTCTTT.

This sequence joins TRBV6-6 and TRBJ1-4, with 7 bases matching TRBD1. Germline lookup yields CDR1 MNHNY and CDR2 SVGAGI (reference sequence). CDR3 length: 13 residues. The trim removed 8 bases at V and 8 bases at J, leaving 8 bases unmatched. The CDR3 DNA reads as TGTGCCAGCTCAGGACAGGCGGGGGAAAAACTGTTTTTT. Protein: CASSGQAGEKLFF.

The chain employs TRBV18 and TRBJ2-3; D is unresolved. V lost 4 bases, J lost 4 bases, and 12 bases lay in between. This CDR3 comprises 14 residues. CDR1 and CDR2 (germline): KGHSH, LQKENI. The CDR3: CASSLRGYSDTQYF. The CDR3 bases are TGTGCCAGCTCACTCCGAGGCTACTCAGATACGCAGTATTTT.

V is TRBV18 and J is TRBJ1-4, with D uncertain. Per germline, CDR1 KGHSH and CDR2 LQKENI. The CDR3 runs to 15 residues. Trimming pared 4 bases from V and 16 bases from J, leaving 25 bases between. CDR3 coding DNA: TGTGCCAGCTCACGGGAAGGACGGAGTAACCCAGGTCCGTTTTTT. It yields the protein CASSREGRSNPGPFF.

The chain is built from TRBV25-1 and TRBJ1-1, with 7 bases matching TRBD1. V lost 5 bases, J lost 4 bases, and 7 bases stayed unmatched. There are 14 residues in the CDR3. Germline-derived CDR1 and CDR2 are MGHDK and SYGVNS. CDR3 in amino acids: CASSRQGRGTEAFF. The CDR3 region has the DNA TGTGCCAGCAGTAGACAGGGTAGGGGCACTGAAGCTTTCTTT.